The present T cell receptor (beta chain) was sequenced within a study of identical twins. The sample holds many counts of this clonotype. The CDR3 is 12 residues long. V was shortened by 6 bases and J by 0 bases, with 6 bases between the two germline ends. TCRdb passed the 5' RACE reads through MiXCR, listing each CDR3 protein once. Of approximately 470,000 distinct CDR3 sequences listed, approximately 15% are singletons. These data also formed part of another study, on yellow fever vaccine responses in identical twins. This second report adds: Convergence reportedly seemed to mark part of the twins' vaccine T cell response, with personalization marking the rest.

The sample consisted of CD4+ T cells sorted from blood. The rearrangement joins TRBV12-3 or TRBV12-4 to TRBJ2-7; D remains ambiguous. The sequence derives from a woman younger than 30 in good health. CDR3 bases: TGTGCCAGCAGCAGAAGCTCCTACGAGCAGTACTTC. This sequence encodes CASSRSSYEQYF.